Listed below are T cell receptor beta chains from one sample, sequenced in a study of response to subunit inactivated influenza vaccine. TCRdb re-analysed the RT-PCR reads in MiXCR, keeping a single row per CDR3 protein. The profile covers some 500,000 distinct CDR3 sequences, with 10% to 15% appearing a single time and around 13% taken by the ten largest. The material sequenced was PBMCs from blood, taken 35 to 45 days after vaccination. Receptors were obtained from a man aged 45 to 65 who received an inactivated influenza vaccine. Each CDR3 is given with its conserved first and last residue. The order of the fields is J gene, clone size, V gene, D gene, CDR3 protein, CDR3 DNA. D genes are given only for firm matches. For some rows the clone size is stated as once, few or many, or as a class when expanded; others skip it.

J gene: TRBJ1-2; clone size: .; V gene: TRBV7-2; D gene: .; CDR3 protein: CASSLPVGIDGYTF; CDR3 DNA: TGTGCCAGCAGCTTGCCAGTGGGTATTGATGGCTACACCTTC
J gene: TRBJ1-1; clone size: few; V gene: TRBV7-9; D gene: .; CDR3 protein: CASSWSGYAEAFF; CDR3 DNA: TGTGCCAGCAGCTGGTCGGGTTACGCTGAAGCTTTCTTT
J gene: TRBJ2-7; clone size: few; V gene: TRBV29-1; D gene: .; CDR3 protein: CSVDTGYSGEQYF; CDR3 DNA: TGCAGCGTTGACACAGGGTACTCTGGAGAGCAGTACTTC
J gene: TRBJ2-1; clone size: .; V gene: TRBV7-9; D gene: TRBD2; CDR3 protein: CASSGTRTSGFDNEQFF; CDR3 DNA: TGTGCCAGCAGTGGAACCCGGACTAGCGGATTCGACAATGAGCAGTTCTTC
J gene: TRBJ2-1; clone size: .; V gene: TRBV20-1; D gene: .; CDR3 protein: CSARDPGEQFF; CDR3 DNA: TGCAGTGCTAGAGATCCGGGTGAGCAGTTCTTC
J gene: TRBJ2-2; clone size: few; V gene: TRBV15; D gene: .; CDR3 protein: CATSRAGFFGELFF; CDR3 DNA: TGTGCCACCAGCAGAGCTGGGTTCTTCGGGGAGCTGTTTTTT
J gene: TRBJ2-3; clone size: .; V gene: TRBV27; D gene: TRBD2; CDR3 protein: CASSLLPAGTQDTQYF; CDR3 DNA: TGTGCCAGCAGCCTCCTACCAGCGGGAACTCAAGATACGCAGTATTTT
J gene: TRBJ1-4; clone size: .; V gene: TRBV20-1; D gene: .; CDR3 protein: CSGAGLNEKLFF; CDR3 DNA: TGCAGTGGAGCGGGACTTAATGAAAAACTGTTTTTT
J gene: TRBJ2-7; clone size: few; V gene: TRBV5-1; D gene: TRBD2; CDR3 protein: CASSHEPGLTYEQYF; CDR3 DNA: TGCGCCAGCAGTCACGAACCGGGACTAACCTACGAGCAGTACTTC
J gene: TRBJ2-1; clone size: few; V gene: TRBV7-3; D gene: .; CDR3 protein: CASSLMWSSYNEQFF; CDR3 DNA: TGTGCCAGCAGCTTAATGTGGAGCTCCTACAATGAGCAGTTCTTC
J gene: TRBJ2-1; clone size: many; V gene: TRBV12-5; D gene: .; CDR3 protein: CASGTGLPGNEQFF; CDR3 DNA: TGTGCTAGTGGGACGGGACTCCCTGGGAATGAGCAGTTCTTC
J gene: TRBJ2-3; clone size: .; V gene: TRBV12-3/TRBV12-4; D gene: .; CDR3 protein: CASTQQSGATQYF; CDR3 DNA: TGTGCCAGCACCCAACAATCAGGGGCGACGCAGTATTTT
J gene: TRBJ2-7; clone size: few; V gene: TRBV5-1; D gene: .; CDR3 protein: CASSLEVRATYEQYF; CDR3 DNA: TGCGCCAGCAGCTTGGAGGTTCGTGCCACCTACGAGCAGTACTTC
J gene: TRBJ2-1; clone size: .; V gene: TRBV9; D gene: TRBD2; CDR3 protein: CASSVDTSGYNEQFF; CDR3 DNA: TGTGCCAGCAGCGTAGATACTAGCGGCTACAATGAGCAGTTCTTC
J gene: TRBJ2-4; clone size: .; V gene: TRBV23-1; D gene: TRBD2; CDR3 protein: CASSQCGSGRILAKNIQYF; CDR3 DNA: TGCGCCAGCAGTCAGTGCGGGAGTGGTAGAATTCTAGCCAAAAACATTCAGTACTTC
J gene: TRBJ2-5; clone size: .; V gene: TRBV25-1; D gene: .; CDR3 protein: CASRALGSGRKETQYF; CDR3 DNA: TGTGCCAGCAGGGCCCTGGGTAGCGGAAGAAAAGAGACCCAGTACTTC
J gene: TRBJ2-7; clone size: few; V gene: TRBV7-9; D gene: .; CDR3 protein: CASSFGFPYEQYF; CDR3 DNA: TGTGCCAGCAGCTTTGGCTTTCCCTACGAGCAGTACTTC
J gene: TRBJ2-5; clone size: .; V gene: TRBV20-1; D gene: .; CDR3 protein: CSARGGTSPRGAETQYF; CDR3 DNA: TGCAGTGCTAGAGGGGGGACATCACCCCGAGGGGCAGAGACCCAGTACTTC
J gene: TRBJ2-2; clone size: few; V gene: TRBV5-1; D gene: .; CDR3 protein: CASSSYMNTGELFF; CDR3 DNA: TGCGCCAGCAGCTCCTACATGAACACCGGGGAGCTGTTTTTT
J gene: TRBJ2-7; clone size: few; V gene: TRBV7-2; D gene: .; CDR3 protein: CASSLAGASGDEQYF; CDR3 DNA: TGTGCCAGCAGCTTAGCGGGCGCCTCGGGGGACGAGCAGTACTTC
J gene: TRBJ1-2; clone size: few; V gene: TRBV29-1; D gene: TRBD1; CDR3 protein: CSGLGTGGSGGYTF; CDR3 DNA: TGCAGCGGTCTCGGGACAGGGGGCTCGGGTGGCTACACCTTC
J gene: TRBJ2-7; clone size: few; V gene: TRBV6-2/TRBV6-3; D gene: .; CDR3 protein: CASRRGRSSSYEQYF; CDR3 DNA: TGTGCCAGCAGACGAGGACGGTCCAGCTCCTACGAGCAGTACTTC
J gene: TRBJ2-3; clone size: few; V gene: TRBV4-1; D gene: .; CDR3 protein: CASSHRTTPRTDTQYF; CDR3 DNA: TGCGCCAGCAGCCACAGAACTACGCCTCGCACAGATACGCAGTATTTT
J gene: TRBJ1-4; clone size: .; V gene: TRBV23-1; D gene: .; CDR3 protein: CASSRQGWEKLFF; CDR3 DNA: TGCGCCAGCAGTCGTCAGGGGTGGGAAAAACTGTTTTTT
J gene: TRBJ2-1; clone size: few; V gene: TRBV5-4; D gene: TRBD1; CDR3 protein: CASSHQGQGKEQFF; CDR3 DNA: TGTGCCAGCAGTCACCAGGGACAGGGTAAAGAGCAGTTCTTC
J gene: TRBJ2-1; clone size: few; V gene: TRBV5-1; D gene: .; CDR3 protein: CASSRNSDGNKQFF; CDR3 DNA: TGCGCCAGCAGTCGTAATAGCGACGGCAATAAGCAGTTCTTC